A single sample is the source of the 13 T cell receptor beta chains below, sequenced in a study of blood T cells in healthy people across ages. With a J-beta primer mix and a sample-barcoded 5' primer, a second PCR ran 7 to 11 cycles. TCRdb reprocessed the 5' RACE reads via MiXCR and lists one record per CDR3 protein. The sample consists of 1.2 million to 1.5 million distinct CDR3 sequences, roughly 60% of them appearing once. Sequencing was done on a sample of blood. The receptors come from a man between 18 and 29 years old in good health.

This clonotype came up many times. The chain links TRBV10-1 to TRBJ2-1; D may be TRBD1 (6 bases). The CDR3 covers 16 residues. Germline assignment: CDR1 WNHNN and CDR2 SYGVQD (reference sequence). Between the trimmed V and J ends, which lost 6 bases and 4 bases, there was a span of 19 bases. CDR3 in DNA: TGCGCCAGCAGCGAGGACAGACGTTGGGATTACAATGAGCAGTTCTTC. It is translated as CASSEDRRWDYNEQFF.

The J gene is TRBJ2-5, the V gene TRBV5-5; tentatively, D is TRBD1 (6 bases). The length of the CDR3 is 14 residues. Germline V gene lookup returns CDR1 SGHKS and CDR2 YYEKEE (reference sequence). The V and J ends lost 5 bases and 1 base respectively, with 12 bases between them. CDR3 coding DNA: TGTGCCAGCAGTCCGACAGGTACCCAAGAGACCCAGTACTTC. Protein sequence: CASSPTGTQETQYF. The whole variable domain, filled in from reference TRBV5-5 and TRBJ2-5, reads DAGVTQSPTHLIKTRGQQVTLRCSPISGHKSVSWYQQVLGQGPQFIFQYYEKEERGRGNFPDRFSARQFPNYSSELNVNALLLGDSALYLCASSPTGTQETQYFGPGTRLLVL.

In DNA, the CDR3 is TGCGCCAGCAGCCAAGATGGGAGAAGCGTCAGCCCCTACAATGAGCAGTTCTTC. Residues: CASSQDGRSVSPYNEQFF. This sequence joins TRBV4-3 and TRBJ2-1; the D gene is possibly TRBD2 (5 bases). The CDR3 is 18 residues long. Germline CDR1 and CDR2: LGHNA and YSLEER. V was pared by 0 bases and J by 2 bases, with 17 bases between.

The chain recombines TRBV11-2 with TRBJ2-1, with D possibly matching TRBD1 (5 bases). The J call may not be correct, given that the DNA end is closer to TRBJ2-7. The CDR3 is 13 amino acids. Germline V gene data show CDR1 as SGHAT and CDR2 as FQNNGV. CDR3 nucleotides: TGTGCCAGCAGCATACATCAGGGTTACGAGCAGTACTTC. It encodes CASSIHQGYEQYF.

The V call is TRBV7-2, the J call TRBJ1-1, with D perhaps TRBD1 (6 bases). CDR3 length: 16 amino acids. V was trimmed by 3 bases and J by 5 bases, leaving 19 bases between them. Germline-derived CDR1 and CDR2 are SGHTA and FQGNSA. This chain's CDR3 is CASSFVEGGHGTEAFF. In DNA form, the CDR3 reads TGTGCCAGCAGCTTCGTAGAGGGGGGGCATGGGACTGAAGCTTTCTTT.

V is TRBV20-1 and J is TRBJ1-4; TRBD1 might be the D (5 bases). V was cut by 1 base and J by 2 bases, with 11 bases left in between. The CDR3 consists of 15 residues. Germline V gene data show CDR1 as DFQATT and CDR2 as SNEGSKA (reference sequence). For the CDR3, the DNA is TGCAGTGCTAGAGGACGGTGGGGGACTAATGAAAAACTGTTTTTT. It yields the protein CSARGRWGTNEKLFF.

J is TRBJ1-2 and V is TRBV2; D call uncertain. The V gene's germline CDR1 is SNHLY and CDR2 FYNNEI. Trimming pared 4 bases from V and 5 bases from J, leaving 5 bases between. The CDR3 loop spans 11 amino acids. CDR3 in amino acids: CASSVTYGYTF. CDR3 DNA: TGTGCCAGCAGTGTTACATATGGCTACACCTTC.

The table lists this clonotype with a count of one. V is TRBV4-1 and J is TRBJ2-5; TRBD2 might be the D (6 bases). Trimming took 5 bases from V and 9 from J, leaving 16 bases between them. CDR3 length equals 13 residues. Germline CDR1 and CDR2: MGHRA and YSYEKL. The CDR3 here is CASSLTTWEAQYF. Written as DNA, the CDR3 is TGCGCCAGCAGCTTAACCACATGGGAGGCCCAGTACTTC.

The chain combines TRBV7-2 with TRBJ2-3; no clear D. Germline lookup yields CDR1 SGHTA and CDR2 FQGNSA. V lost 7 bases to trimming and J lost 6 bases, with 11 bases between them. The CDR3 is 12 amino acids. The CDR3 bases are TGTGCCAGCATCCCCGCGGCGGATACGCAGTATTTT. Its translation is CASIPAADTQYF.

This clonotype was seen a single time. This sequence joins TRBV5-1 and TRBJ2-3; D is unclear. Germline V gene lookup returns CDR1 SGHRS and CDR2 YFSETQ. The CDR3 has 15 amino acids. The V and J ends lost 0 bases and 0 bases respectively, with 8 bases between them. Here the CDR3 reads CASSLEQWSTDTQYF. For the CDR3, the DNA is TGCGCCAGCAGCTTGGAGCAGTGGAGCACAGATACGCAGTATTTT.

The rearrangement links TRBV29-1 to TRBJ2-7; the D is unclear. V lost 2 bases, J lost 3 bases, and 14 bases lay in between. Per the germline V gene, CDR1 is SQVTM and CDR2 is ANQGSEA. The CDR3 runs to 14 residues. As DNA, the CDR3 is TGCAGCGTTGAATACCCGAATGTCCGCTACGAGCAGTACTTC. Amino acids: CSVEYPNVRYEQYF.

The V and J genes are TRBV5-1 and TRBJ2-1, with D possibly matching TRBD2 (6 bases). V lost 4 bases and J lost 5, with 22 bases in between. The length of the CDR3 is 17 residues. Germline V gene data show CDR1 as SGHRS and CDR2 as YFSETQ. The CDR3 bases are TGCGCCAGCAGCCACTCCTGGCCGGGACTCAGAGACAATGAGCAGTTCTTC. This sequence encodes CASSHSWPGLRDNEQFF.

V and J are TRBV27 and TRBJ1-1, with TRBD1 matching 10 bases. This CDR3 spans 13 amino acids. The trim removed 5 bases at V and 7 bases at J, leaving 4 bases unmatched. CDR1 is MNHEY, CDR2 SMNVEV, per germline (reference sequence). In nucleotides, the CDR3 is TGTGCCAGCAGTCCCGGGACAGGGGTTGAAGCTTTCTTT. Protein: CASSPGTGVEAFF.